The rows below give T cell receptor beta chains drawn from one sample of a study of blood T cell repertoires in COVID-19. Assay used: immunoSEQ multiplex PCR; TCRdb lists only in-frame clones, some missing. The sample consists of more than 95,000 clones, roughly 88% of them appearing once. Material for sequencing was peripheral blood. These receptors all come from a human donor in a cohort sampled during active COVID-19. CDR3s leave out the opening cysteine and the closing phenylalanine or tryptophan. The size of a clone is reported for some rows only, either as once, few or many, or as a class for expanded clones.

>TRBV6-2/TRBV6-3|TRBJ1-1|NA
ASSYPEGAVTEAF
>TRBV6-6|TRBJ1-6|NA
ASSYSAGGYNSPLH
>TRBV20-1|TRBJ2-1|few
SASKGRADEQF
>TRBV2|TRBJ1-2|NA
ASSYGEDYGYT
>TRBV7-3|TRBJ2-3|NA
ASSSQRGTDTQY
>TRBV19|TRBJ1-5|NA
ASSMTGGNQPQH
>TRBV11-2|TRBJ1-5|once
ASSLERGYGEGQPQH
>TRBV2|TRBJ1-3|once
ASSPFTGAGNTIY
>TRBV28|TRBJ2-7|once
ASSPWGQGAGEQY
>TRBV6-5|TRBJ1-2|once
ASSYDTGYSYGYT
>TRBV6-6|TRBJ1-4|NA
ASSRQEKLF
>TRBV30|TRBJ2-1|NA
AWRSSGSWNEQF
>TRBV11-3|TRBJ2-2|NA
ASSSTGTSGNTGELF
>TRBV6-5|TRBJ1-5|NA
ASSQGTGGWQPQH
>TRBV9|TRBJ1-6|NA
ASSVAGDNSPLH
>TRBV13|TRBJ2-7|NA
ASSSTSGIYEQY
>TRBV3-1/TRBV3-2|TRBJ1-1|NA
ASSQDSGEAF
>TRBV20-1|TRBJ1-2|NA
SASTGYGYT
>TRBV4-2|TRBJ1-3|NA
ASSQDPGSGNTIY
>TRBV30|TRBJ2-3|NA
AWSVGDRDTQY
>TRBV7-6|TRBJ1-6|NA
ASSGGTGGHSPLH
>TRBV7-2|TRBJ1-2|many
ASSEPGQGTYGYT
>TRBV20-1|TRBJ1-1|NA
SASTAGSPRTEAF
>TRBV7-2|TRBJ2-5|NA
ASSWETQETQY
>TRBV5-1|TRBJ1-4|NA
ASSLAAGEKLF
>TRBV28|TRBJ1-1|NA
ASSLGPAREAF
>TRBV28|TRBJ2-7|few
ASSLTPSGRALFQQY
>TRBV19|TRBJ1-2|NA
ASSDREYGYT
>TRBV20-1|TRBJ1-5|NA
SASSPGERGQPQH
>TRBV10-2|TRBJ1-6|NA
ASSSTGFSSYNSPLH
>TRBV30|TRBJ2-2|NA
AWSHRVTGELF
>TRBV30|TRBJ1-3|NA
AWSVLGLGQFYGNTIY
>TRBV28|TRBJ2-1|NA
ASSLYDTYSYNEQF
>TRBV28|TRBJ1-2|NA
ASKETTVNYGYT
>TRBV30|TRBJ1-1|NA
AWSRTRDSEAF
>TRBV4-1|TRBJ2-5|few
ASSHPPPFSGGARVQETQY
>TRBV27|TRBJ2-1|NA
ASSLAGSVINEQF
>TRBV11-2|TRBJ1-6|NA
ASSLTPGTGIGNSPLH
>TRBV3-1/TRBV3-2|TRBJ1-2|NA
ASSQEGLGGDGYT
>TRBV2|TRBJ2-7|NA
ASARDRAYEQY
>TRBV6-1|TRBJ2-5|NA
ASSELYQETQY
>TRBV3-1/TRBV3-2|TRBJ1-2|NA
ASSHRPRTGGSWYGYT
>TRBV27|TRBJ1-5|NA
ASSGQGYSNQPQH
>TRBV5-1|TRBJ2-7|NA
ASSLDDRGYEQY